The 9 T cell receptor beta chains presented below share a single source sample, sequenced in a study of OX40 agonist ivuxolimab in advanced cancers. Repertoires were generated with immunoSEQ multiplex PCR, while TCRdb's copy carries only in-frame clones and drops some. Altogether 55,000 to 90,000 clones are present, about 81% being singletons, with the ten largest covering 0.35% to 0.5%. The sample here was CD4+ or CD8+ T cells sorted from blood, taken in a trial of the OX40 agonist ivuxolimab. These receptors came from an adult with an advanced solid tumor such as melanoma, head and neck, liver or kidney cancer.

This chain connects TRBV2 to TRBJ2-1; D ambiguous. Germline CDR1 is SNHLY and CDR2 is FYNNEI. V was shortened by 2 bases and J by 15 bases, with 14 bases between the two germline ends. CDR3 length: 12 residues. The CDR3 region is CASSERADVGFF. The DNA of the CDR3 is TGTGCCAGCAGTGAAAGGGCCGACGTAGGGTTCTTC.

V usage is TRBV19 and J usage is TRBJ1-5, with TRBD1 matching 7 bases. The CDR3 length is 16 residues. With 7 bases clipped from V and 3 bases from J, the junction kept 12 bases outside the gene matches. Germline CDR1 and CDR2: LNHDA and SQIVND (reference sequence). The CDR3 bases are TGTGCCAGTAATATCTTAGGGACAGCGCTCAATCAGCCCCAGCATTTT. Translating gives CASNILGTALNQPQHF.

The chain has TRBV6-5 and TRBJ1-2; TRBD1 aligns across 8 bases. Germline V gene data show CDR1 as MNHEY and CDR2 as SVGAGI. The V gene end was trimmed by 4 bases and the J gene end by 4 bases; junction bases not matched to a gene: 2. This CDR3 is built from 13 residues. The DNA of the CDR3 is TGTGCCAGCAGTTCTGGACAGGGCTATGGCTACACCTTC. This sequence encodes CASSSGQGYGYTF.

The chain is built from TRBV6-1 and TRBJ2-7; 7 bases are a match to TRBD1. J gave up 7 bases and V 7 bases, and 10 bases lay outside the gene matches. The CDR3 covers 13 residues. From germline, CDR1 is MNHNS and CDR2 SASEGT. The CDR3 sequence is CASTGQALLEQYV. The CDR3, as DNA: TGTGCCAGCACCGGACAGGCCCTTTTGGAGCAGTACGTC.

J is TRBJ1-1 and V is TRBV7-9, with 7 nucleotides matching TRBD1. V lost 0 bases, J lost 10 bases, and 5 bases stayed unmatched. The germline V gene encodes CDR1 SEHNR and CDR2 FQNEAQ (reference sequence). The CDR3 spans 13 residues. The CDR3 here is CASSLAQGDGAFF. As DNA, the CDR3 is TGTGCCAGCAGCTTAGCCCAGGGGGATGGAGCTTTCTTT.

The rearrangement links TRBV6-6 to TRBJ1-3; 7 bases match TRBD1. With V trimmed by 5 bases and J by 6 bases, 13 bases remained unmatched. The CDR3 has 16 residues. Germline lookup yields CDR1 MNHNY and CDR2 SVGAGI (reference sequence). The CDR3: CASSTNPDRASNTIYF. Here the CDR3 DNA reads TGTGCCAGCAGTACTAACCCAGACAGGGCCTCAAACACCATATATTTT.

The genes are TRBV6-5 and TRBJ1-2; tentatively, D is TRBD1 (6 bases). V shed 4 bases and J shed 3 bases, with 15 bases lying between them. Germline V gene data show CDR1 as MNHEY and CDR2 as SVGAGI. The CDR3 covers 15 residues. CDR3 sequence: CASSSIEGTYYGYTF. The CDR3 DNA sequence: TGTGCCAGCAGTTCGATAGAAGGGACATACTATGGCTACACCTTC.

This chain's CDR3 is CASSPRNLRDTEAFF. CDR3 bases: TGTGCCAGCAGCCCCCGGAATCTGAGAGACACTGAAGCTTTCTTT. V gene TRBV13 combines with J gene TRBJ1-1, with no clear D. The CDR3 loop spans 15 amino acids. Trimming took off 5 bases at V and 3 bases at J, with 16 bases between the two ends. The V gene's germline CDR1 is PRHDT and CDR2 FYEKMQ (reference sequence).

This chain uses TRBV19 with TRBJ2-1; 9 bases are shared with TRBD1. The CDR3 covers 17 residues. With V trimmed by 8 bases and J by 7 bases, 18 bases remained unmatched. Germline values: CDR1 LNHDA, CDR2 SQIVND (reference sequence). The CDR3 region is CASQGQGSWVTSNEQFF. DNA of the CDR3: TGTGCCAGTCAGGGACAGGGTTCTTGGGTCACCTCAAATGAGCAGTTCTTC. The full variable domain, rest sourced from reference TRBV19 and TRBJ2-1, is DGGITQSPKYLFRKEGQNVTLSCEQNLNHDAMYWYRQDPGQGLRLIYYSQIVNDFQKGDIAEGYSVSREKKESFPLTVTSAQKNPTAFYLCASQGQGSWVTSNEQFFGPGTRLTVL.